This T cell receptor beta chain was recovered during a study of cytomegalovirus exposure and HLA in healthy donors. The PCR made use of 60 Vbeta and 13 Jbeta primers. TCRdb's table, derived via immunoSEQ multiplex PCR, lists solely in-frame clones and lacks some. The table shows more than 130,000 clones, with roughly two thirds occurring only once. The CDR3 totals 13 residues. The J segment lost 2 bases and the V segment lost 5 bases, leaving 5 bases of the junction unmatched. Per germline, CDR1 GTSNPN and CDR2 SVGIG (reference sequence). V usage is TRBV30 and J usage is TRBJ2-7; TRBD1 matches 8 bases. Sequenced: PBMCs. The TCR originated in a human donor in good health. The DNA for the CDR3 is TGTGCCTGGGGGACAGGCCCTCCCTACGAGCAGTACTTC. This gives the protein CAWGTGPPYEQYF.